These T cell receptor beta chains were read from a single sample in a study of cytomegalovirus exposure and HLA in healthy donors. Clones were read by immunoSEQ multiplex PCR, and TCRdb kept only the in-frame ones, dropping some. This repertoire shows a few hundred thousand clones, 88% found once; its top ten account for around 0.96%. The source material was PBMCs. The receptors were sampled from a man aged 25 to 40 in good health and CMV-seronegative. Both conserved end residues are part of each CDR3. D genes are given only for firm matches. Size values are once, few and many counts, or a class for expanded clones, and some rows have none.

.,.,TRBJ2-5,TRBV4-3,CASSQDVTAYQETQYF,TGCGCCAGCAGCCAAGATGTTACAGCCTACCAAGAGACCCAGTACTTC
TRBD2,once,TRBJ2-3,TRBV4-3,CASSQDGAASGVVGQNTQYF,TGCGCCAGCAGCCAAGATGGGGCGGCTAGCGGGGTTGTAGGTCAAAATACGCAGTATTTT
TRBD1,.,TRBJ2-7,TRBV29-1,CSVVGDSSYEQYF,TGCAGCGTGGTTGGGGACAGTTCCTACGAGCAGTACTTC
.,.,TRBJ1-1,TRBV10-2,CASGASGGATEAFF,TGCGCCAGCGGAGCCTCTGGGGGGGCCACTGAAGCTTTCTTT
TRBD1,once,TRBJ1-1,TRBV29-1,CSVVRQGVNTEAFF,TGCAGCGTGGTTCGACAGGGGGTGAACACTGAAGCTTTCTTT
TRBD1,.,TRBJ1-5,TRBV27,CASRGQGRGNQPQHF,TGTGCCAGCAGGGGACAGGGGCGGGGCAATCAGCCCCAGCATTTT
TRBD1,once,TRBJ2-2,TRBV7-2,CASSLDRGYSTGELFF,TGTGCCAGCAGCTTAGACAGGGGGTATTCCACCGGGGAGCTGTTTTTT
TRBD1,.,TRBJ2-2,TRBV29-1,CSGQRDRGMGGELFF,TGCAGCGGACAACGGGACAGGGGGATGGGCGGGGAGCTGTTTTTT
.,.,TRBJ2-2,TRBV7-2,CASSSGVGTGELFF,TGTGCCAGCAGCTCAGGGGTGGGCACCGGGGAGCTGTTTTTT
TRBD1,once,TRBJ1-1,TRBV7-9,CASSLDQGGREAEAFF,TGTGCCAGCAGCTTAGACCAAGGGGGCCGGGAAGCTGAAGCTTTCTTT
.,.,TRBJ2-7,TRBV27,CASSSPSGYEQYF,TGTGCCAGCAGTTCGCCGAGCGGATACGAGCAGTACTTC
.,.,TRBJ2-7,TRBV9,CASSLADITYEQYF,TGTGCCAGCAGCCTAGCCGACATAACCTACGAGCAGTACTTC
.,.,TRBJ1-1,TRBV7-2,CASSLMGQVNTEAFF,TGTGCCAGCAGCTTGATGGGACAAGTGAACACTGAAGCTTTCTTT
.,.,TRBJ1-3,TRBV5-6,CASSLDMGRPSSGNTIYF,TGTGCCAGCAGCTTGGATATGGGCAGACCATCCTCTGGAAACACCATATATTTT
.,once,TRBJ2-7,TRBV6-5,CASSYRGTVSYEQYF,TGTGCCAGCAGTTACAGGGGGACCGTTTCCTACGAGCAGTACTTC
.,.,TRBJ1-6,TRBV11-2,CASSLVDSPLHF,TGTGCCAGCAGCTTAGTAGATTCACCCCTCCACTTT
TRBD1,.,TRBJ2-7,TRBV27,CASSSLQGAYEQYF,TGTGCCAGCAGTTCACTGCAGGGGGCTTACGAGCAGTACTTC
.,.,TRBJ2-7,TRBV7-2,CASSLEQGEPDEQYF,TGTGCCAGCAGCTTAGAGCAGGGTGAGCCCGACGAGCAGTACTTC
TRBD1,.,TRBJ1-4,TRBV7-9,CASSLGDREANEKLFF,TGTGCCAGCAGCTTAGGGGACAGGGAGGCTAATGAAAAACTGTTTTTT
.,.,TRBJ1-2,TRBV20-1,CSGTNNYGYTF,TGCAGTGGCACTAATAACTATGGCTACACCTTC
TRBD1,.,TRBJ2-2,TRBV7-9,CASSPRTGVRELFF,TGTGCCAGCAGCCCCAGGACAGGGGTCCGGGAGCTGTTTTTT
TRBD2,.,TRBJ2-1,TRBV9,CASSVSGGYNEQFF,TGTGCCAGCAGCGTCTCGGGGGGGTACAATGAGCAGTTCTTC
.,.,TRBJ2-2,TRBV6-6,CASSYGRERGGELFF,TGTGCCAGCAGTTACGGTCGGGAGAGGGGCGGGGAGCTGTTTTTT
TRBD2,few,TRBJ2-3,TRBV27,CASSLSASGAFTDTQYF,TGTGCCAGCAGTTTATCAGCTAGCGGGGCGTTCACAGATACGCAGTATTTT
.,.,TRBJ2-3,TRBV2,CASDRSLTDTQYF,TGTGCCAGCGACAGGTCCTTGACAGATACGCAGTATTTT
.,.,TRBJ1-5,TRBV4-1,CASSQGEANQPQHF,TGCGCCAGCAGCCAAGGTGAGGCCAATCAGCCCCAGCATTTT
TRBD1,.,TRBJ1-3,TRBV9,CASSVRDRVGGNTIYF,TGTGCCAGCAGCGTAAGGGACAGGGTCGGTGGAAACACCATATATTTT
.,.,TRBJ1-2,TRBV5-1,CASSFQQVEANYGYTF,TGCGCCAGCAGCTTTCAACAGGTTGAGGCTAACTATGGCTACACCTTC
.,.,TRBJ2-7,TRBV6-1,CASRASWGLSYEQYF,TGTGCCAGCAGAGCCTCGTGGGGGCTCTCCTACGAGCAGTACTTC